The 25 T cell receptor beta chains listed next were all sequenced from one sample in a study of regulatory T cells in long-lasting Graves disease. Noted time point: persistent/refractory GD, antithyroid drugs over 5 years with positive TRAb. Making the TCR library involved RNA that had been extracted from PBMCs. To make TCR beta libraries, researchers used iRepertoire HTBI primers and Arm-PCR of CDR3 regions. TCRdb re-analysed the multiplex PCR reads in MiXCR, keeping a single row per CDR3 protein. The table lists roughly 450,000 distinct CDR3 sequences, around 22% of them singletons. Sample: peripheral blood mononuclear cells (PBMCs), taken when the disease was refractory, from a patient treated with antithyroid drugs. The origin of the receptors is a female donor with Graves disease.

This rearrangement joins TRBV12-3 or TRBV12-4 to TRBJ2-5, with 11 nucleotides matching TRBD2. V gave up 5 bases and J gave up 5 bases; unmatched junction bases: 13. This CDR3 region has 17 residues. The CDR3, as DNA: TGTGCCAGCAGTAAAAATCCACTAGCGGGAGTTCTGGAGACCCAGTACTTC. Translation: CASSKNPLAGVLETQYF.

This sequence joins TRBV29-1 and TRBJ2-7; 13 positions match TRBD2. V trimming: 0 bases; J trimming: 0 bases; junction bases outside the gene matches: 11. The CDR3 covers 19 residues. CDR1 is SQVTM and CDR2 is ANQGSEA in the germline V gene. For the CDR3, the DNA is TGCAGCGTTGAAGACCCAGAGACTAGCGGGAGGCCCAGCTCCTACGAGCAGTACTTC. Translating gives CSVEDPETSGRPSSYEQYF.

The table lists this clonotype with a few counts. The chain joins TRBV7-3 to TRBJ1-6, with D maybe TRBD1 (5 bases). Trimming stripped 4 bases from V and 6 bases from J, with 10 bases between. Per germline, CDR1 SGHTA and CDR2 FQGTGA. This CDR3 is 14 amino acids long. CDR3 residues: CASSSGLPNSPLHF. The CDR3 DNA is TGTGCCAGCAGCTCAGGGTTGCCTAATTCACCCCTCCACTTT.

The J gene is TRBJ2-5, the V gene TRBV28; tentative D call: TRBD1 (6 bases). V was shortened by 5 bases and J by 5 bases, with 12 bases between the two germline ends. The CDR3 length is 13 residues. Germline CDR1 MDHEN, CDR2 SYDVKM. CDR3 sequence reads: CASSPTGIETQYF. CDR3 DNA sequence: TGTGCCAGCAGTCCTACAGGGATCGAGACCCAGTACTTC.

In its sample, this clonotype was seen once. This chain uses TRBV28 with TRBJ2-1; unclear D gene. CDR1 and CDR2 from the germline V gene are MDHEN and SYDVKM. This CDR3 contains 14 residues. The ends were cut back, 5 bases at V and 8 bases at J, with 16 bases in the middle. The CDR3 nucleotides read TGTGCCAGCAGTCCCGGTTTAGCACGGGATGAGCAGTTCTTC. Amino acid sequence: CASSPGLARDEQFF.

The J gene is TRBJ1-1, the V gene TRBV7-9, with D possibly being TRBD1 (5 bases). From germline, CDR1 is SEHNR and CDR2 FQNEAQ (reference sequence). The V and J ends lost 2 bases and 6 bases respectively, with 10 bases between them. The CDR3 loop spans 13 amino acids. The CDR3: CASSLRDSSEAFF. CDR3 coding DNA: TGTGCCAGCAGCTTAAGAGACAGTTCTGAAGCTTTCTTT.

The chain has TRBV20-1 and TRBJ1-3, with a possible D match to TRBD1 (5 bases). The CDR3 has 14 residues. The V end was cut by 6 bases, the J end by 2 bases, with 14 bases between. In germline, CDR1 is DFQATT, CDR2 SNEGSKA (reference sequence). The CDR3 region is CSALAGGAGNTIYF. The CDR3 DNA follows: TGCAGTGCCCTCGCCGGGGGGGCTGGAAACACCATATATTTT.

The chain employs TRBV29-1 and TRBJ2-7; D is possibly TRBD1 (5 bases). CDR1 and CDR2 (germline): SQVTM, ANQGSEA. This CDR3 is built from 12 residues. The V end lost 3 bases, the J end lost 1 base, and 7 bases lay between the germline ends. The CDR3 bases are TGCAGCGTTGAGACAGAGTCCTACGAGCAGTACTTC. Translating it yields CSVETESYEQYF.

V is TRBV25-1 and J is TRBJ2-7, with 9 bases matching TRBD2. Germline loops: CDR1 MGHDK, CDR2 SYGVNS. The CDR3 sequence is 14 residues long. V lost 8 bases and J lost 6; bases outside the gene matches: 11. The CDR3 sequence is CASGRGLASPEQYF. The CDR3 bases are TGTGCCAGCGGGCGGGGACTAGCATCCCCCGAGCAGTACTTC.

This clonotype occurred many times. CDR3 nucleotides: TGTGCCACCGGGACAGAGTATAGCAATCAGCCCCAGCATTTT. It encodes CATGTEYSNQPQHF. The chain has TRBV10-3 and TRBJ1-5; 7 nucleotides match TRBD1. The germline V gene has CDR1 ENHRY and CDR2 SYGVKD. Trimming took 10 bases from V and 0 from J; bases not matched to a gene: 6. The CDR3 sequence is 14 residues long.

A few counts support this clonotype. The CDR3 DNA is TGTGCCAGCAGTTTTAAGTTAGCGGGAGCGGGAACCTCCTACGAGCAGTACTTC. Translating it yields CASSFKLAGAGTSYEQYF. The rearrangement links TRBV12-3 or TRBV12-4 to TRBJ2-7; 9 nucleotides align to TRBD2. There are 18 residues in the CDR3. V was clipped by 3 bases and J by 0 bases; unmatched bases: 12.

V gene TRBV27 combines with J gene TRBJ2-7, with D perhaps TRBD1 or TRBD2 (6 bases each). The germline V gene encodes CDR1 MNHEY and CDR2 SMNVEV (reference sequence). The CDR3 loop spans 14 amino acids. V was trimmed by 3 bases and J by 7 bases, leaving 16 bases between them. The CDR3 reads CASSLATGRGEQYF. DNA for the CDR3: TGTGCCAGCAGTTTGGCTACAGGGCGGGGAGAGCAGTACTTC.

This clonotype was seen a handful of times. The rearrangement uses TRBV10-3 and TRBJ2-5; no definite D call. V was trimmed by 0 bases and J by 7 bases, leaving 6 bases between them. Germline V CDR1 and CDR2: ENHRY, SYGVKD. The CDR3 is made up of 12 amino acids. As DNA, the CDR3 is TGTGCCATCAGTGAGTCGTATGGGACCCAGTACTTC. Amino acids: CAISESYGTQYF.

This chain connects TRBV10-3 to TRBJ2-2; 9 bases are shared with TRBD1. The CDR3 spans 14 residues. Germline V gene data show CDR1 as ENHRY and CDR2 as SYGVKD. The trim removed 6 bases at V and 2 bases at J, leaving 1 base unmatched. The CDR3: CAIRDRGNTGELFF. The DNA of the CDR3 is TGTGCCATCAGGGACAGGGGAAACACCGGGGAGCTGTTTTTT.

V and J are TRBV19 and TRBJ2-7, with 8 bases fitting TRBD2. Per germline, CDR1 LNHDA and CDR2 SQIVND (reference sequence). This CDR3 has 15 amino acids. J was trimmed by 3 bases and V by 4 bases; bases with no gene match: 8. The CDR3 nucleotides read TGTGCCAGTAGTACACTAGCGGAGAAAAACTACGAGCAGTACTTC. Amino acids: CASSTLAEKNYEQYF.

The V gene is TRBV12-3 or TRBV12-4, the J gene TRBJ1-2, with 11 bases fitting TRBD1. J gave up 4 bases and V 0 bases, and 4 bases lay outside the gene matches. This CDR3 spans 16 amino acids. The CDR3 spells CASSLAWTGGGYGYTF. The CDR3 coding sequence is TGTGCCAGCAGTTTAGCATGGACAGGGGGCGGCTATGGCTACACCTTC.

The V and J genes are TRBV5-1 and TRBJ2-1; 8 bases are shared with TRBD2. Trimming removed 8 bases from V and 3 bases from J; junction bases left unmatched: 10. Germline-derived CDR1 and CDR2 are SGHRS and YFSETQ. The CDR3 loop spans 15 amino acids. The CDR3 bases are TGCGCCAGACTCGTTATAGCGGGGATCTACAATGAGCAGTTCTTC. Protein: CARLVIAGIYNEQFF.

The chain has TRBV3-1 and TRBJ2-2; D not certain. V lost 1 base to trimming and J lost 2 bases, with 11 bases between them. Germline-derived CDR1 and CDR2 are LGHDT and YNNKEL (reference sequence). The CDR3 spans 16 residues. The DNA for the CDR3 is TGTGCCAGCAGCCAAGTCGGCGGCAGTAACACCGGGGAGCTGTTTTTT. Amino acids: CASSQVGGSNTGELFF.

This chain joins TRBV19 and TRBJ2-3; 7 positions agree with TRBD2. Germline trimming cut 3 bases from V and 6 bases from J; bases unmatched to any gene: 9. Germline V gene data show CDR1 as LNHDA and CDR2 as SQIVND (reference sequence). CDR3 length: 15 residues. The CDR3 is CASSIPAGEGDTQYF. The DNA for the CDR3 is TGTGCCAGTAGTATCCCGGCGGGAGAAGGGGATACGCAGTATTTT.

This clonotype was observed at least ten times. The rearrangement joins TRBV28 to TRBJ2-3; D is possibly TRBD2 (5 bases). V was pared by 5 bases and J by 2 bases, with 11 bases between. CDR3 length: 14 amino acids. The germline V gene has CDR1 MDHEN and CDR2 SYDVKM. This CDR3 reads CASSPDSSTDTQYF. Written as DNA, the CDR3 is TGTGCCAGCAGTCCGGACTCCTCCACAGATACGCAGTATTTT.

This clonotype was counted ten times or more. The chain couples TRBV2 to TRBJ1-5, with 7 nucleotides matching TRBD1. Germline lookup yields CDR1 SNHLY and CDR2 FYNNEI. Trimming took 6 bases from V and 0 from J; bases not matched to a gene: 5. The CDR3 is 15 amino acids. DNA for the CDR3: TGTGCCAGCAGAGTACGACAGGGTAGCAATCAGCCCCAGCATTTT. This gives the protein CASRVRQGSNQPQHF.

This clonotype was recorded a few times. The chain combines TRBV20-1 with TRBJ1-1, with 7 bases fitting TRBD1. From germline, CDR1 is DFQATT and CDR2 SNEGSKA (reference sequence). This CDR3 is 14 amino acids long. With V trimmed by 6 bases and J by 1 base, 8 bases remained unmatched. The CDR3 bases are TGCAGTGCACCGGGGGGGACAGAGAACACTGAAGCTTTCTTT. Its protein product is CSAPGGTENTEAFF.

This clonotype has just a few counts. V is TRBV20-1 and J is TRBJ1-1; 8 bases map to TRBD1. The CDR3 runs to 11 residues. Germline V gene lookup returns CDR1 DFQATT and CDR2 SNEGSKA (reference sequence). V was pared by 6 bases and J by 10 bases, with 7 bases of the junction left unmatched. The CDR3 nucleotides read TGCAGTGCCGGAACCGGGACAGGAGCTTTCTTT. Its translation is CSAGTGTGAFF.

This clonotype was recorded once. The J gene is TRBJ2-7, the V gene TRBV4-2, with 9 bases matching TRBD1. V dropped 1 base and J dropped 3; count of bases not matched to a gene: 7. CDR1 is LGHNA, CDR2 YNFKEQ, per germline. The CDR3 sequence is 16 residues long. The CDR3 region has the DNA TGTGCCAGCAGCCAAGTGGACGGGACAGGGCTCTACGAGCAGTACTTC. As protein: CASSQVDGTGLYEQYF.

Many counts were recorded for this clonotype. The V and J genes are TRBV28 and TRBJ2-7; 10 bases are a match to TRBD1. After removal of 6 bases from V and 6 bases from J, the junction contained 8 bases not matched to a gene. The CDR3 consists of 14 residues. CDR1 and CDR2 (germline): MDHEN, SYDVKM. The CDR3 is CASSSSGTGVEQYF. The DNA of the CDR3 is TGTGCCAGCAGCTCATCCGGGACAGGGGTCGAGCAGTACTTC.